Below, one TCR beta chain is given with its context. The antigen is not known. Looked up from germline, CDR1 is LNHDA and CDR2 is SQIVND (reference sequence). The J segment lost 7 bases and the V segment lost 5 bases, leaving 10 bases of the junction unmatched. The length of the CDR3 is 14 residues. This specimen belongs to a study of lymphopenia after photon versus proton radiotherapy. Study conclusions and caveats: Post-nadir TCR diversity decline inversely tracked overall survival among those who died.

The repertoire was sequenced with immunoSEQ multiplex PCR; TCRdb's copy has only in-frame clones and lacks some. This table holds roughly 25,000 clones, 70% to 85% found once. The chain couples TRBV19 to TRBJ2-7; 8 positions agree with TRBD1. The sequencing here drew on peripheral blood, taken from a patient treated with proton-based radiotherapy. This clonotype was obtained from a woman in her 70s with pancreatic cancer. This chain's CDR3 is CASSSPGQATEQYF. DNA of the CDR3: TGTGCCAGTAGTTCACCGGGACAGGCTACGGAGCAGTACTTC.